Shown below are 25 T cell receptor beta chains from a single sample sequenced in a study of control samples from healthy donors and cancer patients (dated by TCRdb to 2018 to 2021). The library was generated by the immunoSEQ multiplex PCR assay. Held by TCRdb, this immuneACCESS table contains in-frame sequences only and omits some clones. Under half of the omission traces to an unresolved V gene where checked; the cause of the rest is unknown. This sample lists 100,000 to 150,000 clones; approximately 92% were detected once. Together, the top ten hold roughly 6% of the sample. The sequencing input was blood. The receptor set was obtained from a young man in good health.

V usage is TRBV6-1 and J usage is TRBJ1-1, with D maybe TRBD1 (5 bases). CDR1 MNHNS and CDR2 SASEGT come from the germline V gene. The CDR3 contains 16 residues. With 0 bases removed from V and 3 bases from J, the gap between germline ends came to 14 bases. In DNA form, the CDR3 reads TGTGCCAGCAGTGAAGCGGGTCTTGGGGCCGACACTGAAGCTTTCTTT. Its translation is CASSEAGLGADTEAFF.

CDR3 in amino acids: CASREGRQPQHF. CDR3 nucleotide sequence: TGTGCCAGCAGGGAGGGCCGGCAGCCCCAGCATTTT. The gene calls are TRBV6-5 and TRBJ1-5; unclear D gene. The germline V gene has CDR1 MNHEY and CDR2 SVGAGI. V dropped 6 bases and J dropped 7 bases, with 10 bases sitting between them. The CDR3 length is 12 residues.

This chain joins TRBV28 and TRBJ1-4; 7 bases line up with TRBD1. The CDR3 is 15 residues long. Trimming cost V 5 bases and J 7 bases; bases outside gene matches: 10. Germline V CDR1 and CDR2: MDHEN, SYDVKM. The CDR3 reads CASSPQGGKVEKLFF. CDR3 nucleotide sequence: TGTGCCAGCAGTCCTCAGGGGGGAAAGGTTGAAAAACTGTTTTTT.

The V gene is TRBV7-3, the J gene TRBJ2-5; TRBD1 matches at 8 bases. Trimming took 5 bases from V and 7 from J; bases not matched to a gene: 12. This CDR3 spans 15 amino acids. Germline-derived CDR1 and CDR2 are SGHTA and FQGTGA. CDR3 nucleotides: TGTGCCAGCAGCCCTGGACAGGGCCAGGGGTGGACCCAGTACTTC. Encoded protein: CASSPGQGQGWTQYF.

In its sample, this clone was seen a few times. CDR3 sequence reads: CASKRIYGYTF. For the CDR3, the DNA is TGTGCCAGCAAACGGATCTATGGCTACACCTTC. The J gene is TRBJ1-2, the V gene TRBV2; D is undetermined. V dropped 7 bases and J dropped 4 bases, with 7 bases sitting between them. The CDR3 is 11 residues long. Germline CDR1 SNHLY, CDR2 FYNNEI. Together with reference TRBV2 and TRBJ1-2, the CDR3 gives the full variable domain: EPEVTQTPSHQVTQMGQEVILRCVPISNHLYFYWYRQILGQKVEFLVSFYNNEISEKSEIFDDQFSVERPDGSNFTLKIRSTKLEDSAMYFCASKRIYGYTFGSGTRLTVV.

The V gene is TRBV5-1, the J gene TRBJ2-1; 10 positions agree with TRBD2. Per the germline V gene, CDR1 is SGHRS and CDR2 is YFSETQ. Unmatched junction bases numbered 12, after V lost 0 bases and J lost 0 bases. CDR3 size: 20 residues. DNA for the CDR3: TGCGCCAGCAGCTTGGGGCTAGCGGGGGCGAAATTAAGCTCCTACAATGAGCAGTTCTTC. Its translation is CASSLGLAGAKLSSYNEQFF.

The chain links TRBV4-2 to TRBJ2-1; 11 bases line up with TRBD2. V lost 0 bases, J lost 2 bases, and 3 bases stayed unmatched. Germline assignment: CDR1 LGHNA and CDR2 YNFKEQ. The CDR3 spans 17 residues. The CDR3 spells CASSQDSGGEAYNEQFF. CDR3 DNA sequence: TGTGCCAGCAGCCAAGATAGCGGGGGGGAAGCCTACAATGAGCAGTTCTTC.

This chain links TRBV6-6 with TRBJ1-2; no definite D call. Germline values: CDR1 MNHNY, CDR2 SVGAGI (reference sequence). The germline V and J ends were trimmed by 7 bases and 2 bases, with 11 bases remaining between them. This CDR3 is built from 13 residues. DNA for the CDR3: TGTGCCAGCAATTCGAATAGCAACTATGGCTACACCTTC. Amino acids: CASNSNSNYGYTF.

A single count supports this clone. The chain joins TRBV27 to TRBJ2-2; 10 positions match TRBD2. CDR3 length: 16 amino acids. Germline loops: CDR1 MNHEY, CDR2 SMNVEV (reference sequence). After removal of 8 bases from V and 3 bases from J, the junction contained 9 bases not matched to a gene. DNA of the CDR3: TGTGCCAGCCGCAGACTAGCGGGTGGGGACACCGGGGAGCTGTTTTTT. Amino acids: CASRRLAGGDTGELFF.

The V call is TRBV9, the J call TRBJ2-5, with 10 bases lining up with TRBD1. Germline V lookup: CDR1 SGDLS, CDR2 YYNGEE. The CDR3 totals 16 residues. J lost 5 bases, V lost 0 bases, and 7 bases had no gene match. The CDR3 here is CASSVVDRGPLETQYF. The CDR3 DNA sequence: TGTGCCAGCAGCGTAGTCGACAGGGGGCCATTGGAGACCCAGTACTTC.

The chain uses TRBV7-7 and TRBJ2-5, with TRBD2 matching 12 bases. The germline CDR1 and CDR2 sequences are SSHAT and FNYEAQ (reference sequence). After removal of 5 bases from V and 2 bases from J, the junction contained 3 bases not matched to a gene. The CDR3 is 15 amino acids. This chain's CDR3 is CASSETSGGQETQYF. As DNA, the CDR3 is TGTGCCAGCAGCGAGACTAGCGGGGGTCAAGAGACCCAGTACTTC.

The genes are TRBV11-3 and TRBJ2-2; 7 nucleotides agree with TRBD1. CDR3 length equals 17 residues. Trimming at V came to 4 bases and at J to 1 base, leaving 9 bases not matched to a gene. CDR1 and CDR2 from the germline V gene are SGHNT and YENEEA. The CDR3 DNA follows: TGTGCCAGCAGCTCGACAACAGGGGCGAGGAACACCGGGGAGCTGTTTTTT. It encodes CASSSTTGARNTGELFF.

The chain has TRBV5-1 and TRBJ1-1; D is unclear. V was shortened by 2 bases and J by 6 bases, with 14 bases between the two germline ends. The CDR3 loop spans 14 amino acids. Germline V CDR1 and CDR2: SGHRS, YFSETQ. CDR3 sequence: CASSFTGNLAEAFF. CDR3 coding DNA: TGCGCCAGCAGCTTCACGGGTAATTTAGCTGAAGCTTTCTTT.

The gene calls are TRBV21-1 and TRBJ1-1; TRBD1 is taken as the D call from the table, unchecked against the DNA. TRBV21-1 is a recognized pseudogene. The CDR3 is 20 residues long. The CDR3 nucleotides read TGTGCCAGCAGCAAAGTGTTTCATCATAACACAGGATCGGCGAACACTGAAGCTTTCTTT. It is translated as CASSKVFHHNTGSANTEAFF.

This sequence joins TRBV3-1 (or the pseudogene TRBV3-2) and TRBJ1-2, with D perhaps matching TRBD1 (6 bases). This CDR3 is built from 16 residues. Trimming stripped 4 bases from V and 5 bases from J, with 20 bases between. In germline, CDR1 is LGHDT, CDR2 YNNKEL (reference sequence). In DNA, the CDR3 is TGTGCCAGCAGCCTTACCCGAGCCTTGGACAGATATGGCTACACCTTC. Protein product: CASSLTRALDRYGYTF.

The CDR3 DNA reads as TGTGCCAGCAGCTTTTCGGGAAACACCGGGGAGCTGTTTTTT. Protein sequence: CASSFSGNTGELFF. This chain connects TRBV11-3 to TRBJ2-2, with a possible D match to TRBD2 (5 bases). CDR3 length: 14 amino acids. Germline CDR1 reads SGHNT; CDR2 reads YENEEA. With 3 bases removed from V and 2 bases from J, the gap between germline ends came to 7 bases.

J is TRBJ2-1 and V is TRBV5-4; no clear D. CDR3 length: 16 amino acids. The germline V and J ends were trimmed by 4 bases and 1 base, with 15 bases remaining between them. From germline, CDR1 is SGHNT and CDR2 YYREEE (reference sequence). The CDR3 loop is CASSQPTSRSYNEQFF. The CDR3 region has the DNA TGTGCCAGCAGCCAACCGACAAGTCGTTCCTACAATGAGCAGTTCTTC.

The chain joins TRBV6-1 to TRBJ1-5, with TRBD1 identical over 7 bases. After removal of 2 bases from V and 0 bases from J, the junction contained 7 bases not matched to a gene. Germline values: CDR1 MNHNS, CDR2 SASEGT. This CDR3 is 17 amino acids long. CDR3 residues: CASSELGTVYSNQPQHF. The CDR3 DNA reads as TGTGCCAGCAGTGAACTCGGGACAGTTTATAGCAATCAGCCCCAGCATTTT.

CDR3 in amino acids: CASSAGDSLSYNEQFF. The CDR3, as DNA: TGTGCCAGCAGCGCAGGGGACTCTTTATCCTACAATGAGCAGTTCTTC. The V and J genes are TRBV9 and TRBJ2-1; the D gene could be TRBD1 or TRBD2 (6 bases each). Germline V gene data show CDR1 as SGDLS and CDR2 as YYNGEE. V lost 3 bases to trimming and J lost 1 base, with 14 bases between them. The CDR3 has 16 amino acids.

This clone was found once. The V and J genes are TRBV7-2 and TRBJ1-3; D is unclear. The CDR3 is 13 amino acids. CDR1 and CDR2 (germline): SGHTA, FQGNSA. Trimming removed 5 bases at V and 2 bases at J, with 7 bases between. CDR3 in DNA: TGTGCCAGCAGCACCCGAACTGGAAACACCATATATTTT. Its translation is CASSTRTGNTIYF.

The chain uses TRBV5-1 and TRBJ1-2; D perhaps matches TRBD1 (5 bases). V lost 1 base and J 6 bases, leaving 13 bases between the germline ends. The CDR3 runs to 14 residues. Germline-derived CDR1 and CDR2 are SGHRS and YFSETQ. CDR3 sequence (DNA): TGCGCCAGCAGCTTGCTCAGGGCGATTGATGGCTACACCTTC. This codes for CASSLLRAIDGYTF. Using reference TRBV5-1 and TRBJ1-2 for the parts outside the CDR3, the full variable domain is KAGVTQTPRYLIKTRGQQVTLSCSPISGHRSVSWYQQTPGQGLQFLFEYFSETQRNKGNFPGRFSGRQFSNSRSEMNVSTLELGDSALYLCASSLLRAIDGYTFGSGTRLTVV.

This sequence joins TRBV6-1 and TRBJ1-1, with 8 positions matching TRBD1. Unmatched junction bases numbered 3, after V lost 3 bases and J lost 3 bases. The germline V gene has CDR1 MNHNS and CDR2 SASEGT. This CDR3 is 14 amino acids long. The CDR3 DNA is TGTGCCAGCAGTGAGACAGGGGCGGACACTGAAGCTTTCTTT. This encodes CASSETGADTEAFF.

The chain joins TRBV6-5 to TRBJ2-7; maybe TRBD2 (5 bases). Germline-derived CDR1 and CDR2 are MNHEY and SVGAGI. The CDR3 is 12 amino acids. With 6 bases removed from V and 4 bases from J, the gap between germline ends came to 10 bases. As DNA, the CDR3 is TGTGCCAGCAGCAATCGGGGTTACGAGCAGTACTTC. Translating it yields CASSNRGYEQYF.

The chain couples TRBV11-3 to TRBJ2-1; 7 nucleotides align to TRBD1. Germline CDR1 and CDR2: SGHNT and YENEEA. J lost 10 bases, V lost 3 bases, and 6 bases had no gene match. CDR3 size: 13 residues. The CDR3: CASSFQRQGEQFF. The CDR3 nucleotides read TGTGCCAGCAGCTTTCAAAGACAGGGCGAGCAGTTCTTC.

A few counts support this clone. The chain is built from TRBV7-6 and TRBJ2-1; TRBD2 matches 11 bases. Germline trimming cut 3 bases from V and 7 bases from J; bases unmatched to any gene: 14. This CDR3 has 18 amino acids. Per the germline V gene, CDR1 is SGHVS and CDR2 is FNYEAQ. Written as DNA, the CDR3 is TGTGCCAGCAGCTTTAGAGGGGTAGCGGGGGGGCTATCGAATGAGCAGTTCTTC. It codes for CASSFRGVAGGLSNEQFF.